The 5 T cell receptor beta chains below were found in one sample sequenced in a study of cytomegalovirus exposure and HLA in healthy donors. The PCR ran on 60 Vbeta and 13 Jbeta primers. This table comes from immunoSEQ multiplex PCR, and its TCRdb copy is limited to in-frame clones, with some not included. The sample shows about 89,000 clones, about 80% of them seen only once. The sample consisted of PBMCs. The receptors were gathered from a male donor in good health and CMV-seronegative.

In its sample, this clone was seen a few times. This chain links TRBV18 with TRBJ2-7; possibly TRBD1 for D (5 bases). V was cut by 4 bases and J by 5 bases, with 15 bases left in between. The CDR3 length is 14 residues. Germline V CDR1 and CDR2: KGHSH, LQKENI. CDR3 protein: CASSLGQGRDEQYF. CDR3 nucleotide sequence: TGTGCCAGCTCACTCGGGCAGGGTCGCGACGAGCAGTACTTC.

The CDR3 nucleotides read TGTGCCAGCAGGGGTTGGGAGAACTCTGGAAACACCATATATTTT. It yields the protein CASRGWENSGNTIYF. The rearrangement uses TRBV6-5 and TRBJ1-3; D remains ambiguous. The CDR3 contains 15 residues. The germline gives CDR1 MNHEY, CDR2 SVGAGI. The V end was cut by 6 bases, the J end by 0 bases, with 12 bases between.

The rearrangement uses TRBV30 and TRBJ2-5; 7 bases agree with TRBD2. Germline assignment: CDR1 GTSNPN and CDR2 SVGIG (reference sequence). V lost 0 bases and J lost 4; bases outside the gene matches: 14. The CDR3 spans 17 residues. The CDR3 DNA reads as TGTGCCTGGAGTGTCACAGCGGGGAAAAGGTTTGGAGAGACCCAGTACTTC. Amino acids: CAWSVTAGKRFGETQYF. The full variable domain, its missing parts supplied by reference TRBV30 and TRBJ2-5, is SQTIHQWPATLVQPVGSPLSLECTVEGTSNPNLYWYRQAAGRGLQLLFYSVGIGQISSEVPQNLSASRPQDRQFILSSKKLLLSDSGFYLCAWSVTAGKRFGETQYFGPGTRLLVL.

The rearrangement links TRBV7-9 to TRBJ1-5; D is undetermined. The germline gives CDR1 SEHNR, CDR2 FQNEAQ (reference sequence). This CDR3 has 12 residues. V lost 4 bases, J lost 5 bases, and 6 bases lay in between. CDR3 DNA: TGTGCCAGCAGCTACGGGGATCAGCCCCAGCATTTT. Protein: CASSYGDQPQHF.

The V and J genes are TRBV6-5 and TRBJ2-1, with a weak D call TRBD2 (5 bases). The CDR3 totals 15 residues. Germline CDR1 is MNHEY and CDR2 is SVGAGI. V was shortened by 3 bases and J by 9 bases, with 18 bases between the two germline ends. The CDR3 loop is CASSYAALAEGEQFF. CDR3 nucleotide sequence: TGTGCCAGCAGTTATGCCGCGCTAGCCGAAGGTGAGCAGTTCTTC.